The text below deals with one T cell receptor (beta chain). Its antigen remains unidentified. Base qualities are not provided; no much larger clone lies one nucleotide away. Using the deep immunoSEQ assay, multiplex PCR amplified TCR CDR3 regions from genomic DNA. For each cell subset, the extracted genomic DNA was distributed evenly across all wells of several immunoSEQ 96-well plates, and each plate served as one replicate. Each replicate PCR for sorted subsets received about 180 ng genomic DNA, equal to 28,000 or so T cell genomes. Purified libraries were quantified with a Qubit 3.0 fluorometer, sized on a Bioanalyzer 2100, and re-quantified with the KAPA Library Quantification kit. A separate single-read 150-cycle Illumina NextSeq 550 flow cell was used to sequence each immunoSEQ 96-well plate. As for the original processing: Because the immunoSEQ output held only junctional sequences and lacked quality scores, the filtering could not match the filtering applied to full-length reads. To assign V/J genes and CDR3, sequences were annotated against IMGT germline references using PyIR, a Python wrapper for IgBLAST v1.9. Reads were removed for weak V/J assignments (E-value above 1e-6), missing CDR3, stop codons, out-of-frame junctions, or ambiguous translated residues. V3J clonotypes were defined as sequences sharing the same inferred V gene, J gene, and CDR3 amino acid sequence. Percentage overlap between repertoires was computed as shared unique clonotypes divided by the size of the smaller repertoire. Repertoire richness was assessed with RTK rarefaction, the Chao1 estimator, and Recon v2.1 estimates of unobserved clonotypes. Generation probabilities for all TCRbeta clonotypes obtained by the gDNA method from a handful of donors were computed using OLGA. The immuneACCESS repertoire file appears here via TCRdb, limited to in-frame rearrangements. These files lack a portion of the clones; in checked studies, under half of the deficit traces to unresolved V genes, and the cause of the others is not known. The D gene and trimming were derived from the DNA, and the V and J assignments and clone size from that table. The sample profile shows 600,000 to 700,000 clones; 60% to 75% of them were found once. Around 2% of the sample is held by the ten biggest clonotypes.

This entry is derived from a study of shared clonotypes between healthy human individuals (dated by TCRdb to about 2020). Study-wide context: The cohort included three men and a couple of women between 18 and 49 years of age. Per donor, three plates each were used for CD4 naive and CD4 memory, two for CD8 naive, and one for CD8 memory. To estimate repertoire size and how much clonotypes are shared between individuals, the study performed deep sequencing of blood TCR repertoires from 4 to 6 healthy adults. Different laboratories and diverse techniques were used to prepare libraries and sequence TCR repertoires, to increase sequencing depth and limit assay-specific biases. Per donor, leukapheresis produced somewhere between about 0.94 and 9.5 billion PBMCs.

Donors were healthy HIV-negative adults with no recently reported acute infections or vaccinations. Every donor was a Caucasian adult residing in Nashville, Tennessee, USA. CD4+ T cells were enriched by magnetic negative selection, after which naive cells were positively selected on CD45RA and the negative fraction was taken as the memory subset. Blood was obtained by leukapheresis, after which PBMCs were separated by Ficoll-Histopaque density gradient centrifugation and cryopreserved in liquid nitrogen vapor phase. Analytical flow cytometry was used to check the purity and quantity of each magnetically sorted T cell population. Genomic DNA was isolated from each sorted fraction and quantified by UV absorbance on a Nanodrop 2000c. CDR1 and CDR2 (DFQATT, SNEGSKA) derive from the germline V gene (reference sequence). Trimming at the junction amounts to 5 bases on V and 4 bases on J, and the germline ends lie 6 bases apart. The CDR3, cysteine through phenylalanine, is 10 amino acids long. The DNA shown is the 30-base CDR3, in frame from base 1.

Study-wide conclusions, independent of this receptor: Roughly 5.2% of naive CD4, 3.5% of naive CD8, approximately 2.2% of memory CD4, and 0.4% of memory CD8 clonotypes were shared across four donors. Compared with non-shared clonotypes, the clonotypes found in all four sorted-subset donors had higher generation probabilities. Sampling was limited to blood, and TCR repertoires in tissue likely differ from TCR repertoires in blood. Incomplete sequencing was indicated by rarefaction of sorted-subset datasets, despite the large sequencing depth. The small number of donors limited the genetic and exposure-history diversity represented. Based on pairwise subsampling, the degree of clonotype sharing among donors was expected to be affected by sequencing depth. Estimated clonotype richness was generally larger for naive than for memory subsets.

The chain is encoded by TRBV20-1 joined to TRBJ2-7; the D gene is not confidently resolved. Sequencing input: memory CD4+ T cells sorted from blood. The label giving this sample's cell subset or site can be read as: CD45RA-negative fraction. This TCR was recovered from a young woman in good health. The bases are TGCAGTGCTGTCCGGTACGAGCAGTACTTC. Its amino acids are CSAVRYEQYF.